This T cell receptor (beta chain) derives from a study of shared clonotypes between healthy human individuals. Method: immunoSEQ multiplex PCR; TCRdb's copy keeps in-frame clones and lacks some. Here the sample spans about half a million clones, 70% to 80% being singletons. The length of the CDR3 is 14 residues. Germline V gene data show CDR1 as SNHLY and CDR2 as FYNNEI. V gave up 4 bases and J gave up 5 bases; unmatched junction bases: 7. The sequence derives from a woman aged 35 to 49 in good health. Some clones in this sample may be carry-over from other donors' samples. The material sequenced was PBMCs. The chain couples TRBV2 to TRBJ1-1, with TRBD1 matching 7 bases. The CDR3 is CASSVRDSPTEAFF. In nucleotides, the CDR3 is TGTGCCAGCAGTGTTCGGGACAGTCCTACTGAAGCTTTCTTT. Complete variable domain (other parts from reference TRBV2 and TRBJ1-1): EPEVTQTPSHQVTQMGQEVILRCVPISNHLYFYWYRQILGQKVEFLVSFYNNEISEKSEIFDDQFSVERPDGSNFTLKIRSTKLEDSAMYFCASSVRDSPTEAFFGQGTRLTVV.